These T cell receptor beta chains were read from a single sample in a study of CD8+ T cells in alopecia areata. Generated by immunoSEQ multiplex PCR, the TCRdb table keeps only in-frame clones and is missing some. The profile shows some 220,000 clones, less than 75% of them singletons. The sequences come from CD4+ T cells sorted from blood, collected at week 4, from a patient treated with tofacitinib. The source of these receptors is a human donor with alopecia areata. The conserved cysteine and the conserved F or W are not part of the CDR3 here.

j_gene: TRBJ2-3
v_gene: TRBV29-1
len: 13
CDR3aa: SVEDGAGATDTQY

j_gene: TRBJ2-2
v_gene: TRBV27
len: 14
CDR3aa: ASSGAAGAITGELF

j_gene: TRBJ2-3
v_gene: TRBV7-7
len: 13
CDR3aa: ASSLGSGGSDTQY

j_gene: TRBJ2-7
v_gene: TRBV29-1
len: 11
CDR3aa: SVEGQGAHEQY

j_gene: TRBJ1-5
v_gene: TRBV29-1
len: 13
CDR3aa: SVEVGGNSNQPQH

j_gene: TRBJ1-2
v_gene: TRBV14
len: 14
CDR3aa: ASSLRTGLGSYGYT

j_gene: TRBJ1-5
v_gene: TRBV4-3
len: 14
CDR3aa: ASSQGPMGVNQPQH

j_gene: TRBJ1-5
v_gene: TRBV5-6
len: 12
CDR3aa: ASSFGRSNQPQH

j_gene: TRBJ2-7
v_gene: TRBV4-1
len: 11
CDR3aa: ASSLGTAYEQY

j_gene: TRBJ1-1
v_gene: TRBV4-1
len: 12
CDR3aa: ASSQGDTNTEAF

j_gene: TRBJ2-5
v_gene: TRBV29-1
len: 10
CDR3aa: SVNRGQETQY

j_gene: TRBJ2-2
v_gene: TRBV29-1
len: 10
CDR3aa: SGDTGTGELF

j_gene: TRBJ1-2
v_gene: TRBV6-5
len: 10
CDR3aa: ASSPVVGGYT

j_gene: TRBJ2-1
v_gene: TRBV30
len: 12
CDR3aa: AWSVRAANNEQF

j_gene: TRBJ1-2
v_gene: TRBV9
len: 12
CDR3aa: ASSVNVALSGYT

j_gene: TRBJ2-7
v_gene: TRBV27
len: 13
CDR3aa: ASSLFPGKPYEQY

j_gene: TRBJ1-1
v_gene: TRBV14
len: 12
CDR3aa: ASSPTGLNTEAF

j_gene: TRBJ2-5
v_gene: TRBV4-3
len: 11
CDR3aa: ASSQRIQETQY

j_gene: TRBJ1-1
v_gene: TRBV2
len: 12
CDR3aa: ASSDGGMNTEAF

j_gene: TRBJ2-1
v_gene: TRBV13
len: 11
CDR3aa: ASSLNHVHEQF

j_gene: TRBJ2-1
v_gene: TRBV6-4
len: 11
CDR3aa: ASSADEAGGQF

j_gene: TRBJ1-2
v_gene: TRBV25-1
len: 11
CDR3aa: ASSTDYEYGYT

j_gene: TRBJ1-1
v_gene: TRBV12-5
len: 13
CDR3aa: ASGLEQVSVTEAF

j_gene: TRBJ1-6
v_gene: TRBV7-3
len: 12
CDR3aa: ASSSGGGNSPLH

j_gene: TRBJ2-3
v_gene: TRBV6-6
len: 10
CDR3aa: ASRDSTDTQY

j_gene: TRBJ2-1
v_gene: TRBV4-1
len: 12
CDR3aa: ASSHLAGRDEQF

j_gene: TRBJ2-5
v_gene: TRBV29-1
len: 11
CDR3aa: SVQGVLGETQY

j_gene: TRBJ2-3
v_gene: TRBV30
len: 12
CDR3aa: AWSVGSRTDTQY

j_gene: TRBJ1-5
v_gene: TRBV29-1
len: 11
CDR3aa: SVGEGGNQPQH

j_gene: TRBJ2-7
v_gene: TRBV7-9
len: 12
CDR3aa: ASSLGGVFYEQY

j_gene: TRBJ2-1
v_gene: TRBV29-1
len: 14
CDR3aa: SVEARLAGASDEQF

j_gene: TRBJ2-7
v_gene: TRBV2
len: 13
CDR3aa: ASREDSAITYEQY

j_gene: TRBJ2-2
v_gene: TRBV29-1
len: 12
CDR3aa: SVRRDANTGELF

j_gene: TRBJ2-5
v_gene: TRBV7-6
len: 12
CDR3aa: ASSLAPRQETQY

j_gene: TRBJ1-5
v_gene: TRBV15
len: 11
CDR3aa: ATSIQYDQPQH

j_gene: TRBJ2-5
v_gene: TRBV7-2
len: 12
CDR3aa: ASSWPRFEETQY

j_gene: TRBJ1-2
v_gene: TRBV30
len: 11
CDR3aa: VGATDSNYGYT

j_gene: TRBJ1-6
v_gene: TRBV30
len: 10
CDR3aa: AWKSGNSPLH

j_gene: TRBJ1-1
v_gene: TRBV29-1
len: 11
CDR3aa: STLGGPNTEAF

j_gene: TRBJ2-3
v_gene: TRBV4-2
len: 12
CDR3aa: ASSQGGVGDTQY

j_gene: TRBJ1-1
v_gene: TRBV4-3
len: 11
CDR3aa: ASSQGIRDTAF

j_gene: TRBJ1-2
v_gene: TRBV7-2
len: 13
CDR3aa: ASSLVEGTNYGYT

j_gene: TRBJ2-5
v_gene: TRBV9
len: 14
CDR3aa: ASSARTGTVSETQY

j_gene: TRBJ1-5
v_gene: TRBV6-6
len: 11
CDR3aa: ASSGTENQPQH

j_gene: TRBJ2-4
v_gene: TRBV10-2
len: 12
CDR3aa: ASTVTGGKNIQY

j_gene: TRBJ2-5
v_gene: TRBV4-3
len: 13
CDR3aa: ASSQGPGGKETQY

j_gene: TRBJ1-5
v_gene: TRBV18
len: 11
CDR3aa: ASSPTAQSPQH

j_gene: TRBJ1-1
v_gene: TRBV20-1
len: 9
CDR3aa: SGGFGTEAF

j_gene: TRBJ1-2
v_gene: TRBV29-1
len: 11
CDR3aa: SVMEGGAHGYT

j_gene: TRBJ2-2
v_gene: TRBV15
len: 13
CDR3aa: ATSTRAGVAGELF

j_gene: TRBJ1-2
v_gene: TRBV6-1
len: 11
CDR3aa: ASSERGSYGYT

j_gene: TRBJ1-5
v_gene: TRBV7-3
len: 11
CDR3aa: ASSLRADGPQH

j_gene: TRBJ1-5
v_gene: TRBV29-1
len: 10
CDR3aa: SVTGVNQPQH